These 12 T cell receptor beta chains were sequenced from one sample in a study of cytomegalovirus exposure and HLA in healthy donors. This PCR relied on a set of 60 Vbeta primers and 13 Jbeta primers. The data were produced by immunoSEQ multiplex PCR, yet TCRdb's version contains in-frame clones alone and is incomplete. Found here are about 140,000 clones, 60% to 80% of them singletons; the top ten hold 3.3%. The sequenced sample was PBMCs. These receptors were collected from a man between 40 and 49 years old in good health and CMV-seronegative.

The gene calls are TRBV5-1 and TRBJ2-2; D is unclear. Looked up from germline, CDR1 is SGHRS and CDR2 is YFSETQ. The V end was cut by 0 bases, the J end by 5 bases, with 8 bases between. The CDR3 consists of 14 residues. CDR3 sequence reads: CASSLVTVTGELFF. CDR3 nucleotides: TGCGCCAGCAGCTTGGTTACAGTTACCGGGGAGCTGTTTTTT.

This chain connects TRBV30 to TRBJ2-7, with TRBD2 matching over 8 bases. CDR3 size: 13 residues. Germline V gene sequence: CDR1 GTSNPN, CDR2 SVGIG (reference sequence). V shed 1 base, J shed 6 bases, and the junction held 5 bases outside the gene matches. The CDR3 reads CAWSGKGLGEQYF. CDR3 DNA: TGTGCCTGGAGTGGAAAGGGACTAGGCGAGCAGTACTTC.

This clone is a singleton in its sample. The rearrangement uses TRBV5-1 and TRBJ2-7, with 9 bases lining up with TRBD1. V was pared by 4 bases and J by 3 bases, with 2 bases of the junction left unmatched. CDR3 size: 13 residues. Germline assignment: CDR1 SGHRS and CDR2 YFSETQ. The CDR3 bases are TGCGCCAGCAGCGTGACAGGGGGCTACGAGCAGTACTTC. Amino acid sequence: CASSVTGGYEQYF.

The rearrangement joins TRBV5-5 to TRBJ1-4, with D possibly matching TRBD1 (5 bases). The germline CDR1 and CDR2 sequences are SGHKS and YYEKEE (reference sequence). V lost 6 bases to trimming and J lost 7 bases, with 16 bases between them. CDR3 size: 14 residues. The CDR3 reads CASTPGGSGEKLFF. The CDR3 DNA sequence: TGTGCCAGCACCCCCGGGGGGAGCGGTGAAAAACTGTTTTTT.

The CDR3 loop reads CASSLVRLAVYNEQFF. The DNA of the CDR3 is TGTGCCAGCAGCTTAGTGCGACTAGCCGTCTACAATGAGCAGTTCTTC. V usage is TRBV7-2 and J usage is TRBJ2-1; TRBD2 aligns across 7 bases. V shed 1 base, J shed 3 bases, and the junction held 6 bases outside the gene matches. This CDR3 region has 16 residues. Germline V CDR1 and CDR2: SGHTA, FQGNSA.

The CDR3 nucleotides are TGTGCCAGTAGTATTACAGGGGGCGCCAATCAGCCCCAGCATTTT. Residues: CASSITGGANQPQHF. V and J are TRBV19 and TRBJ1-5; 9 nucleotides align to TRBD1. After removal of 3 bases from V and 3 bases from J, the junction contained 3 bases not matched to a gene. There are 15 residues in the CDR3. Germline V gene data show CDR1 as LNHDA and CDR2 as SQIVND (reference sequence).

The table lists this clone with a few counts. DNA for the CDR3: TGCGCCAGCAGCTTGGTAGGGGTGGATTCACCCCTCCACTTT. This sequence encodes CASSLVGVDSPLHF. The chain recombines TRBV5-1 with TRBJ1-6; a possible D gene is TRBD1 (5 bases). The CDR3 sequence is 14 residues long. V gave up 0 bases and J gave up 8 bases, with 9 bases separating them. From germline, CDR1 is SGHRS and CDR2 YFSETQ.

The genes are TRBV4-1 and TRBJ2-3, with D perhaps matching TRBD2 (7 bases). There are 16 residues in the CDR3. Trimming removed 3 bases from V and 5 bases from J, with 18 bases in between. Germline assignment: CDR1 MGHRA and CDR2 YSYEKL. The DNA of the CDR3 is TGCGCCAGCAGCCAGTACGGGGGGCCAACGGGAGATACGCAGTATTTT. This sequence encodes CASSQYGGPTGDTQYF.

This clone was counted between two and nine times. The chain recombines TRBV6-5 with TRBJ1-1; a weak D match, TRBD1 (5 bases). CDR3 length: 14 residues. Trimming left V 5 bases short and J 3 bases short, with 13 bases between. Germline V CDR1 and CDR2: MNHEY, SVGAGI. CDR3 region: CASSLQGGDTEAFF. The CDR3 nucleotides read TGTGCCAGCAGTCTTCAGGGTGGGGACACTGAAGCTTTCTTT.

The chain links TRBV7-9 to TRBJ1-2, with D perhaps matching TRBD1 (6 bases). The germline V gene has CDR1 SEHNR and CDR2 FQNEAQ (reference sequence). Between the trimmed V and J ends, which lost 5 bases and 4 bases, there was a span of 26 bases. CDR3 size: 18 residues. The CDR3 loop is CASSQDDFVGGAGYGYTF. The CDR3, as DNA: TGTGCCAGCAGCCAGGATGATTTCGTTGGGGGCGCCGGCTATGGCTACACCTTC. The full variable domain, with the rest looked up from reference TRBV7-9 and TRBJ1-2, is DTGVSQNPRHKITKRGQNVTFRCDPISEHNRLYWYRQTLGQGPEFLTYFQNEAQLEKSRLLSDRFSAERPKGSFSTLEIQRTEQGDSAMYLCASSQDDFVGGAGYGYTFGSGTRLTVV.

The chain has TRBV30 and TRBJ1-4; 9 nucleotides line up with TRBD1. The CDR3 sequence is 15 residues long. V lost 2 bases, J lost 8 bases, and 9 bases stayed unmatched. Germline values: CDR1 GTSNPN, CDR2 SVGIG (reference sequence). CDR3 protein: CAWSYSGTGREKLFF. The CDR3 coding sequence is TGTGCCTGGAGTTACTCCGGGACAGGGAGAGAAAAACTGTTTTTT.

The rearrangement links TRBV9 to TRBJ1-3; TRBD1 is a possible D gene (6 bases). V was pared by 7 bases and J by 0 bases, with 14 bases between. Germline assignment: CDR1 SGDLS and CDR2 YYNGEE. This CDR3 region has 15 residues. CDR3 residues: CASGLRGGSGNTIYF. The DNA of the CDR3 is TGTGCCAGCGGTCTAAGGGGGGGCTCTGGAAACACCATATATTTT. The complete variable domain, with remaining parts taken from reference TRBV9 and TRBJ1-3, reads DSGVTQTPKHLITATGQRVTLRCSPRSGDLSVYWYQQSLDQGLQFLIQYYNGEERAKGNILERFSAQQFPDLHSELNLSSLELGDSALYFCASGLRGGSGNTIYFGEGSWLTVV.